This T cell receptor beta chain was identified during a study of blood T cell repertoires in COVID-19 (dated by TCRdb to 2018 to 2021). At the level of the whole study: The collaborator samples originated in the United States, Italy and Spain and spanned the acute and convalescent phases of COVID-19. The sample metadata nearly always contained a de-identified subject ID, COVID-19 status, age in years and sex. The repertoires were released in a freely available public database meant as a resource for research on the immune response to SARS-CoV-2. Samples were obtained from the ongoing ImmuneRACE study (first 160 participants) and from over 1,000 subjects provided by 6 global collaborators. The dataset comprised deeply sampled blood TCRbeta repertoires from subjects exposed to, actively infected with, or recovered from COVID-19. Where available, HLA class I and class II types were obtained from metadata supplied by the sample provider rather than from assay-based typing. The material from the prospective study consisted of cDNA or gDNA derived from T cells, B-cell-depleted T cells, or PBMCs. Broader findings and caveats from the paper: The amount of clinical and demographic metadata varied by source and participant and was provided uncurated.

The CDR1 and CDR2 encoded by the germline V gene are SQVTM and ANQGSEA. From its cysteine to its phenylalanine, the CDR3 spans 13 amino acids. At one collaborating source in Seattle, patients were enrolled during active infection and were followed longitudinally through the course of disease. Collaborating institutions collected whole blood in K2EDTA tubes following their own protocols. For TCRbeta analysis, collaborators shipped samples as frozen whole blood, isolated PBMCs, or DNA extracted from either of those sample types. The immunoSEQ Assay, a bias-controlled multiplex PCR, was used to amplify TCRbeta CDR3 regions from genomic DNA. On the authors' methods: The number of nucleated cells in each sample was estimated by amplification of reference gene primers within the assay. To quantify the absolute abundance of each unique TCRbeta CDR3 rearrangement, sequence reads were collapsed and filtered. For each sample, productive Simpson clonality was calculated as the square root of Simpson's diversity index over productive rearrangements. The table was pulled from immuneACCESS by TCRdb, which kept in-frame rearrangements only. Such tables lose some clones; where checked, under half of the loss comes from unresolved V genes, and the rest has no known cause. V, J and clone size derive from that table, while D and trimming were established from the DNA sequence. A total of fewer than 300,000 clones appear in this sample, around 92% of them only once. About 2.5% of the sample comes from the top ten.

Notes on this clone: The antigen it recognizes is unknown. No DNA is shown, since the ends of the CDR3 on it are uncertain; the CDR3 is the one TCRdb lists.

This clonotype originated in a person aged 18 to 35 with COVID-19, enrolled during active disease. The chain links TRBV29-1 with TRBJ2-1; the D call TRBD2 from the table was never checked on the DNA. Specimen: peripheral blood. CDR3 protein: CSVAGGTSGFWFF.